Below, 29 T cell receptor beta chains from the same sample are listed, as sequenced in a study of cytomegalovirus exposure and HLA in healthy donors. This PCR relied on a set of 60 Vbeta primers and 13 Jbeta primers. The method was immunoSEQ multiplex PCR; TCRdb's version includes in-frame clones alone and lacks a portion of them. The repertoire includes tens of thousands of clones, more than 55% of them detected once, and around 4.7% sits in the top ten. The sequenced material came from PBMCs. The receptors derive from a man in his 60s in good health and CMV-seropositive.

This clone was seen more than once but under ten times. The V call is TRBV7-2, the J call TRBJ1-2; D gene uncertain. The CDR3 length is 12 residues. CDR1 is SGHTA, CDR2 FQGNSA, per germline. The V end lost 7 bases, the J end lost 8 bases, and 14 bases lay between the germline ends. CDR3 loop: CASTSSWFGYTF. The CDR3 bases are TGTGCCAGCACCTCTAGTTGGTTCGGCTACACCTTC.

The V and J genes are TRBV11-2 and TRBJ1-2; possibly TRBD1 for D (5 bases). V gave up 3 bases and J gave up 6 bases, with 11 bases separating them. The CDR3 consists of 13 residues. Germline V CDR1 and CDR2: SGHAT, FQNNGV. The CDR3 region is CASSLKGRHGYTF. The CDR3 DNA follows: TGTGCCAGCAGCTTGAAGGGGCGGCATGGCTACACCTTC.

In its sample, this clone was seen a few times. The rearrangement joins TRBV5-1 to TRBJ2-1, with 7 bases aligning to TRBD2. With 3 bases clipped from V and 0 bases from J, the junction kept 3 bases outside the gene matches. This CDR3 has 15 amino acids. Germline values: CDR1 SGHRS, CDR2 YFSETQ. CDR3 DNA sequence: TGCGCCAGCAGCTCGCGGGAGAGCTCCTACAATGAGCAGTTCTTC. Translation: CASSSRESSYNEQFF. Based on the CDR3 plus reference TRBV5-1 and TRBJ2-1, the full variable domain is KAGVTQTPRYLIKTRGQQVTLSCSPISGHRSVSWYQQTPGQGLQFLFEYFSETQRNKGNFPGRFSGRQFSNSRSEMNVSTLELGDSALYLCASSSRESSYNEQFFGPGTRLTVL.

This clone was counted a single time. The rearrangement links TRBV6-5 to TRBJ2-1, with 7 nucleotides matching TRBD2. Germline loops: CDR1 MNHEY, CDR2 SVGAGI. The J segment lost 7 bases and the V segment lost 2 bases, leaving 5 bases of the junction unmatched. The CDR3 runs 14 residues. CDR3 residues: CASSYGAGVNEQFF. Written as DNA, the CDR3 is TGTGCCAGCAGTTACGGGGCGGGGGTTAATGAGCAGTTCTTC.

This clone was seen more than once but under ten times. The chain uses TRBV5-1 and TRBJ2-7, with TRBD1 as a possible D gene (5 bases). This CDR3 spans 15 amino acids. Trimming left V 2 bases short and J 0 bases short, with 12 bases between. Per the germline V gene, CDR1 is SGHRS and CDR2 is YFSETQ. The CDR3 DNA is TGCGCCAGCAGCTTATCACAGGCCAGCTCCTACGAGCAGTACTTC. This encodes CASSLSQASSYEQYF. The whole variable domain, filled in from reference TRBV5-1 and TRBJ2-7, reads KAGVTQTPRYLIKTRGQQVTLSCSPISGHRSVSWYQQTPGQGLQFLFEYFSETQRNKGNFPGRFSGRQFSNSRSEMNVSTLELGDSALYLCASSLSQASSYEQYFGPGTRLTVT.

The chain joins TRBV7-8 to TRBJ2-2; 11 bases fit TRBD1. Germline CDR1 reads SGHVS; CDR2 reads FQNEAQ. The CDR3 runs to 16 residues. Trimming took 5 bases from V and 5 from J; bases not matched to a gene: 7. The CDR3 bases are TGTGCCAGCAGCGAAGGGACAGGGGGATTTACCGGGGAGCTGTTTTTT. It is translated as CASSEGTGGFTGELFF.

The chain couples TRBV6-1 to TRBJ2-5, with D uncertain. Trimming took 3 bases from V and 5 from J, leaving 4 bases between them. This CDR3 is 11 amino acids long. Germline V gene lookup returns CDR1 MNHNS and CDR2 SASEGT. CDR3 bases: TGTGCCAGCAGTGATCATGAGACCCAGTACTTC. It translates to CASSDHETQYF.

This clone was detected a few times. The rearrangement joins TRBV10-3 to TRBJ2-1, with 8 nucleotides matching TRBD1. This CDR3 spans 14 amino acids. Germline V CDR1 and CDR2: ENHRY, SYGVKD. V trimming: 7 bases; J trimming: 5 bases; junction bases outside the gene matches: 7. The DNA of the CDR3 is TGTGCCATCACCCCCGGACAGGGAGACAATGAGCAGTTCTTC. Translating it yields CAITPGQGDNEQFF.

The chain uses TRBV9 and TRBJ2-1, with D possibly TRBD2 on 6 matching bases. Trimming removed 0 bases at V and 6 bases at J, with 10 bases between. The germline gives CDR1 SGDLS, CDR2 YYNGEE. CDR3 length: 14 amino acids. CDR3 nucleotide sequence: TGTGCCAGCAGCGTAGGAAATAGCGGCAATGAGCAGTTCTTC. As protein: CASSVGNSGNEQFF.

The chain uses TRBV19 and TRBJ2-7, with TRBD2 matching 12 bases. From germline, CDR1 is LNHDA and CDR2 SQIVND (reference sequence). There are 14 residues in the CDR3. J lost 3 bases, V lost 7 bases, and 4 bases had no gene match. The chain's CDR3 is CASMTSGSSYEQYF. In nucleotides, the CDR3 is TGTGCCAGTATGACTAGCGGGAGTAGCTACGAGCAGTACTTC.

This clone appeared a few times. The rearrangement uses TRBV2 and TRBJ1-6; TRBD1 matches at 10 bases. This CDR3 has 14 residues. The J segment lost 8 bases and the V segment lost 9 bases, leaving 7 bases of the junction unmatched. Germline V CDR1 and CDR2: SNHLY, FYNNEI. The CDR3 sequence is CARNLDRGHSPLHF. CDR3 sequence (DNA): TGTGCCAGGAACCTAGACAGGGGGCATTCACCCCTCCACTTT.

The chain carries TRBV18 and TRBJ2-3; D ambiguous. In germline, CDR1 is KGHSH, CDR2 LQKENI. With 3 bases removed from V and 5 bases from J, the gap between germline ends came to 12 bases. The CDR3 covers 14 residues. This CDR3 reads CASSPVDSQDTQYF. The CDR3 region has the DNA TGTGCCAGCTCACCGGTTGACTCCCAAGATACGCAGTATTTT.

In its sample, this clone was seen a few times. The genes are TRBV9 and TRBJ2-3, with D perhaps TRBD1 (6 bases). Germline V gene sequence: CDR1 SGDLS, CDR2 YYNGEE. CDR3 size: 17 residues. The germline V and J ends were trimmed by 0 bases and 0 bases, with 14 bases remaining between them. DNA for the CDR3: TGTGCCAGCAGCGTAGAGTGGGACACCCCTAGCACAGATACGCAGTATTTT. This translates into CASSVEWDTPSTDTQYF.

The V and J genes are TRBV6-6 and TRBJ1-2; a weak D match, TRBD1 (6 bases). In germline, CDR1 is MNHNY, CDR2 SVGAGI (reference sequence). Trimming stripped 6 bases from V and 5 bases from J, with 22 bases between. CDR3 size: 16 residues. CDR3 sequence (DNA): TGTGCCAGCAGCCTCGACCCTCGGACAGCGCCTTATGGCTACACCTTC. Protein: CASSLDPRTAPYGYTF.

The count of this clone is one. This rearrangement joins TRBV10-1 to TRBJ2-5; 9 positions match TRBD2. The V gene's germline CDR1 is WNHNN and CDR2 SYGVQD (reference sequence). The CDR3 has 15 residues. V dropped 4 bases and J dropped 7; count of bases not matched to a gene: 10. The CDR3 sequence: CASSAGSGGTGTQYF. CDR3 bases: TGCGCCAGCAGTGCTGGGAGCGGGGGGACTGGGACCCAGTACTTC.

This chain uses TRBV4-1 with TRBJ2-5; 13 bases map to TRBD2. With 5 bases clipped from V and 7 bases from J, the junction kept 7 bases outside the gene matches. The CDR3 extends over 15 amino acids. From germline, CDR1 is MGHRA and CDR2 YSYEKL. The CDR3 nucleotides are TGCGCCAGCAGCGGACTAGCGGGAGCCGCGGGGACCCAGTACTTC. Protein: CASSGLAGAAGTQYF.

The chain links TRBV9 to TRBJ2-5; 9 bases match TRBD1. CDR3 size: 16 residues. After removal of 0 bases from V and 4 bases from J, the junction contained 7 bases not matched to a gene. Germline assignment: CDR1 SGDLS and CDR2 YYNGEE. The CDR3 DNA reads TGTGCCAGCAGCGTAGGGGACAGGGTAATTGGAGAGACCCAGTACTTC. Protein sequence: CASSVGDRVIGETQYF.

V is TRBV6-5 and J is TRBJ1-2, with 8 bases matching TRBD1. The CDR3 runs to 12 residues. Germline CDR1 MNHEY, CDR2 SVGAGI. Losses at the gene ends were 7 bases for V and 8 bases for J; bases not matched to a gene: 6. In nucleotides, the CDR3 is TGTGCCAGCAAAAACGGACAGGGCGGCTACACCTTC. Residues: CASKNGQGGYTF.

V usage is TRBV29-1 and J usage is TRBJ1-1; possibly TRBD1 for D (5 bases). Deletions cut 7 bases from V and 0 bases from J, with 12 bases between. CDR3 length equals 13 residues. Germline loops: CDR1 SQVTM, CDR2 ANQGSEA. In DNA, the CDR3 is TGCAGCGGCAGTAGGGGTGTGAACACTGAAGCTTTCTTT. This sequence encodes CSGSRGVNTEAFF.

V usage is TRBV6-6 and J usage is TRBJ2-7; 7 positions match TRBD1. The V gene end was trimmed by 2 bases and the J gene end by 2 bases; junction bases not matched to a gene: 6. The germline V gene has CDR1 MNHNY and CDR2 SVGAGI (reference sequence). CDR3 length: 15 residues. Here the CDR3 reads CASSYNAQGTYEQYF. The CDR3 DNA reads as TGTGCCAGCAGTTACAACGCACAGGGGACCTACGAGCAGTACTTC.

This chain links TRBV18 with TRBJ2-2, with D hard to call. V was clipped by 3 bases and J by 6 bases, with 14 bases between them. Germline values: CDR1 KGHSH, CDR2 LQKENI. The CDR3 length is 15 residues. Written as DNA, the CDR3 is TGTGCCAGCTCACCTGTGACGGGTGGCTCCGGGGAGCTGTTTTTT. The encoded protein is CASSPVTGGSGELFF.

J is TRBJ2-7 and V is TRBV27; 8 bases align to TRBD2. Germline V gives CDR1 MNHEY, CDR2 SMNVEV (reference sequence). The ends lost 5 bases at V and 2 bases at J; junction bases unmatched: 8. The CDR3 runs to 15 residues. This chain's CDR3 is CASSPGTRAAYEQYF. The CDR3 DNA is TGTGCCAGCAGTCCCGGGACTAGGGCTGCCTACGAGCAGTACTTC.

This rearrangement joins TRBV6-6 to TRBJ2-6; no firm D call. The CDR3 has 15 amino acids. V lost 6 bases and J lost 0, with 9 bases in between. Germline V gene sequence: CDR1 MNHNY, CDR2 SVGAGI (reference sequence). This CDR3 is CASRIHVSGANVLTF. CDR3 DNA sequence: TGTGCCAGCAGAATCCATGTCTCTGGGGCCAACGTCCTGACTTTC.

This clone is termed medium-sized. The chain carries TRBV5-1 and TRBJ2-7; tentative D call: TRBD1 (5 bases). The CDR3 runs 14 residues. The germline V gene has CDR1 SGHRS and CDR2 YFSETQ. Trimming removed 6 bases at V and 2 bases at J, with 15 bases between. CDR3 region: CASTNWGNTYEQYF. The DNA for the CDR3 is TGCGCCAGCACCAACTGGGGCAATACCTACGAGCAGTACTTC.

The V and J genes are TRBV30 and TRBJ1-4; TRBD1 matches at 7 bases. Germline V lookup: CDR1 GTSNPN, CDR2 SVGIG (reference sequence). CDR3 length: 14 amino acids. V dropped 5 bases and J dropped 6; count of bases not matched to a gene: 9. CDR3 protein: CAWLNRQGDEKLFF. The CDR3 nucleotides are TGTGCCTGGTTAAACCGGCAGGGGGATGAAAAACTGTTTTTT.

The chain is built from TRBV7-2 and TRBJ2-3; no firm D call. CDR1 is SGHTA and CDR2 is FQGNSA in the germline V gene. Between the trimmed V and J ends, which lost 5 bases and 1 base, there was a span of 10 bases. This CDR3 contains 14 residues. CDR3 in amino acids: CASSPDTGTDTQYF. The CDR3 region has the DNA TGTGCCAGCAGCCCCGATACAGGCACAGATACGCAGTATTTT.

The chain uses TRBV2 and TRBJ2-1; 10 bases are shared with TRBD2. This CDR3 has 15 amino acids. Germline V gene data show CDR1 as SNHLY and CDR2 as FYNNEI. V was clipped by 5 bases and J by 6 bases; unmatched bases: 7. CDR3 bases: TGTGCCAGCAGTAGTCAACTAGCGGGGAGCAATGAGCAGTTCTTC. Protein product: CASSSQLAGSNEQFF.

DNA of the CDR3: TGTGCCAGCAGTTACGGGACTGCCGAAACCTACGAGCAGTACTTC. This sequence encodes CASSYGTAETYEQYF. This chain uses TRBV6-6 with TRBJ2-7, with D perhaps TRBD2 (6 bases). The germline V and J ends were trimmed by 2 bases and 2 bases, with 13 bases remaining between them. CDR1 MNHNY and CDR2 SVGAGI come from the germline V gene (reference sequence). The CDR3 loop spans 15 amino acids.

The chain couples TRBV7-9 to TRBJ1-2; TRBD1 agrees at 9 bases. This CDR3 has 16 amino acids. CDR1 SEHNR and CDR2 FQNEAQ come from the germline V gene (reference sequence). The V gene end was trimmed by 4 bases and the J gene end by 7 bases; junction bases not matched to a gene: 13. The CDR3 bases are TGTGCCAGCAGCTCTAGTAAGACCGGGACAGGGTTTGGCTACACCTTC. Its protein product is CASSSSKTGTGFGYTF.